This T cell receptor beta chain stems from a study of cytomegalovirus exposure and HLA in healthy donors (dated by TCRdb to 2016 to 2017). As for the study more broadly: In an earlier analysis of some 610 of the donors, 276 Gb of sequence data and about 110 million unique TCR beta sequences from roughly 200 million T cells were reported. An early release that covered fewer than 750 HLA-typed donors contained about 290 gigabases of sequencing data and tens of millions of unique TCR sequences. Of the roughly 400 genotyped donors, 65% to 90% were placed in the genetic ancestry cluster associated with self-reported Caucasian donors. The study was designed to test whether signatures of past pathogen exposure could be identified by cataloging public T cell receptors. The study profiled the T cell repertoires of more than 500 subjects by immunosequencing and related them to cytomegalovirus serostatus. Along with the approximately 700-subject first cohort, a separate validation cohort of over a hundred different subjects was used. The study combined high-throughput TCR immunosequencing, statistical association of individual TCRs with disease status, and machine learning to predict cytomegalovirus infection status. To study patterns of TCR occurrence, a later analysis re-analyzed previously published TCR beta repertoires from several hundred donors and added high-resolution HLA genotyping. Rather than using new phenotypic data, the later analysis identified candidate immune exposures from TCR beta sequences and from how often those sequences occurred across donors. An earlier analysis of approximately 500 of the donors applied high-throughput TCR beta sequencing to assess whether each TCR beta V gene segment acted as functional or pseudogenic. Donor age, sex, ethnicity and CMV serostatus were compiled together with the repertoire data. In a later genetic analysis, genome-wide SNP genotypes for about three fifths of the roughly 670 donors were used, and that subset was treated as a discovery cohort. All discovery cohort repertoires had been generated on a single sequencing platform. HLA typing covered class I and class II loci at four-digit resolution. The number of typed donors differed by locus: about 620-640 for A, B, C, DRB1 and DQB1; some 500 for DQA1; 600 to 610 for DPA1; and some 470 for DPB1. Five DR-DQ haplotypes were treated as single units for association and clustering because of strong linkage in the cohort. Across approximately 420 genotyped donors of the cohort, an average of approximately 240,000 unique TCR beta nucleotide sequences per donor were sequenced, and roughly 17% of those sequences were non-productive. The full study reports these points: The 87-base-pair reads could not distinguish some IMGT-functional V segments, including TRBV6-2 and TRBV6-3, so those segments were excluded. The only immune exposure information available for the cohort was CMV serostatus. A further reported finding was that TCR beta sequences accurately predicted the HLA-A and HLA-B alleles for most subjects in the first cohort. Assigning TCR associations to individual alleles was difficult when HLA alleles, especially DR and DQ, strongly co-occurred. The sequencing pipeline was judged likely to have produced a cluster of highly shared sequence variants as a technical artifact. In a later genetic analysis, a missense DCLRE1C variant was associated with V-gene and J-gene trimming of TCR beta chains, and the association was replicated in an independent cohort. The classifier was reported to diagnose cytomegalovirus status with high specificity and sensitivity in both the original and validation cohorts. Compared with the roughly 670-donor mean, donors in an Asian-associated ancestry cluster had fewer N-insertions in productive TCRs, according to a later genetic analysis. Because counts were too low, roughly 16 rarely observed V segments, including chromosome 9 orphons, were left out of the earlier analysis of approximately 580 of the donors. A few of the identified cytomegalovirus-associated TCR beta chains were confirmed in vitro to be specific for cytomegalovirus antigens. In a later analysis, HLA-associated TCR beta chains showed more clonal expansion and lower generation probabilities than non-associated chains that were equally common. According to a later analysis, most CMV-associated TCR beta chains appeared to be HLA-restricted, and the HLA associations seemed to be driven largely by CMV exposure. The presence/absence analyses assumed that sequencing depth was roughly uniform across donors, and that assumption may not be true. According to a later analysis, TCR association rates differed among HLA loci, with DRB1 alleles showing the most associated TCRs and HLA-C alleles showing the fewest. According to a later analysis, parvovirus B19, influenza, CMV and Epstein-Barr virus appeared linked to several top co-occurrence clusters. At a false discovery rate of 0.05, a later analysis linked approximately 18,000 TCR beta sequences to specific HLA alleles. Across donors, most TCR sequences were observed very rarely, whereas some public TCRs were present in many individuals. In an earlier analysis of 587 of the donors, most TCR beta V segments appeared in productive rearrangements about 87% or about 30% of the time, broadly matching IMGT annotations. The authors suggested that the approach could potentially be extended to other disease states and immunological phenotypes. The study gave a list of some 150 TCR beta chains associated with cytomegalovirus. Correlated functional status among segregating V segments might be attributable to linkage disequilibrium, but an unknown experimental factor could not be ruled out. In this cohort, only TCR beta chains were sequenced, and detectable features were limited by the absence of alpha or paired-chain data. HLA typing was unavailable for some donors at each locus, so association tests used only the typed subset.

A distance of 11 bases separates the germline ends of V and J, which lose 5 bases and 1 base respectively. The germline V gene yields MNHEY for CDR1 and SVGAGI for CDR2. The cysteine opens and the phenylalanine closes a CDR3 of 14 amino acids. This entry keeps only the CDR3 DNA: 42 bases, framed from base 1. Library construction relied on the immunoSEQ multiplex PCR assay. A mixture of 60 forward primers for TCR Vbeta segments and 13 reverse primers for TCR Jbeta segments was used in the multiplex PCR. The CDR3 region of rearranged TCR beta genes was amplified from genomic DNA by a multiplex PCR assay. On the Illumina HiSeq System, the amplified TCR beta libraries were sequenced as 87-base-pair reads. Per the authors' processing: In a later analysis, tens of millions of unique TCR beta chains were counted across the 500 to 850 repertoires, and roughly 11 million of these chains were shared by at least two donors. A nearest-neighbor algorithm error-corrected the raw reads and collapsed the reads into unique sequences, merging closely related sequences to remove PCR and sequencing errors. Alignment of CDR3 sequences to IMGT reference sequences was used to assign V, D and J gene segments. For a sequence to be retained, at least a six-nucleotide match to both a V gene segment and a J gene segment was required. A rearrangement was called productive if the CDR3 had no stop codons and remained in frame with V and J, and every other rearrangement was called non-productive. CDR3 was defined according to IMGT convention as the region running from the second conserved V-encoded cysteine to the conserved J-encoded phenylalanine. The earlier analysis of about 610 of the donors excluded any sequence lacking an unambiguous match to a single V gene segment. In an earlier analysis of some 590 of the donors, a V segment was called functional when productive rearrangements were above 56.7%, and segregating when the standard deviation between donors exceeded 5%. To diagnose cytomegalovirus status from the catalog of TCR beta chain sequences, a statistical classification framework was built. In a later analysis, TCR nucleotide sequences were compared against IMGT/GENE-DB human TR gene sequences so that V and J genes could be assigned. The TCRdist pipeline was used in a later analysis to assign CDR3 sequences and most-parsimonious VDJ recombination scenarios. In a later analysis, every TCR beta chain was defined by the combination of its CDR3 amino acid sequence and its V-gene family, and reads without a unique V-gene family were dropped. To address suspected cross-contamination and a sequencing artifact, a later analysis removed 550 to 750 highly shared, low-generation-probability nucleotide sequences. A later analysis calculated a clonal expansion index for each public chain from normalized within-repertoire ranks of inferred template counts. In a later analysis, generation probabilities were computed using a VDJ recombination model fitted to out-of-frame rearrangements, and the results were checked against IGoR. In a later analysis, hypergeometric tests were used to score TCR-TCR, TCR-HLA and TCR-CMV co-occurrence, with a repertoire-size bias correction applied to TCR pairs. A later analysis estimated false discovery rates by permuting HLA or CMV assignments 20 times. In a later analysis, co-occurring TCRs were grouped using DBSCAN, and TCRdist sequence similarity was added for clustering within HLA-allele-positive subsets. Repertoires with fewer than 30,000 or more than 120,000 public chains were left out of co-occurrence clustering, as were a handful of repertoires with anomalous nucleotide sharing. This immuneACCESS table, as held by TCRdb, lists in-frame sequences with V and J called but not all clones. Of the missing ones, under half trace to an unresolved V gene in checked studies; the others have no known cause. For V, J and clone size, that table is used; D and trimming come from the DNA. The sample table contains some 150,000 clones; only one count was recorded for roughly 72% of them. The ten biggest clones cover approximately 2.2% of the sample.

The cohort comprised some 730 healthy bone marrow donors. All cohort members were sampled while nominally healthy, although unrecorded immune exposures were likely present. The donor was CMV seropositive and belonged to the group of a few hundred seropositive cohort members. Each donor provided a peripheral blood sample, and peripheral blood mononuclear cells were used for TCR beta sequencing. Genomic DNA was extracted from the blood cell samples with the Qiagen DNeasy Blood Extraction Kit. Notes on this clone: Its antigen is unknown. It has no much larger one-base neighbor in the sample; base qualities were not kept.

The TCR was taken from a woman aged 25 to 39 in good health and CMV-seropositive. The V and J genes are TRBV6-5 and TRBJ1-1, with TRBD1 as a weak D call on 5 bases. Material for sequencing was PBMCs. The CDR3 here reads CASSRTPSNTEAFF. Here is the DNA: TGTGCCAGCAGTCGGACACCCTCGAACACTGAAGCTTTCTTT.